The 21 T cell receptor beta chains below were found in one sample sequenced in a study of post-analysis software for immune sequencing data. Study-level findings and limits: In patients, TRBV5-6, TRBV5-1 and TRBV20-1 belonged to roughly 5 TRBV segments found more frequently than in controls.

Sequencing libraries made from TCR beta cDNA carried unique molecular identifiers. TCRdb re-analysed the PCR reads in MiXCR, keeping a single row per CDR3 protein. This table has more than 350,000 distinct CDR3 sequences, more than 30% appearing once. For these TCRs, the target antigens are not known. Sequenced sample: blood. These receptors all stem from a girl aged 2-10 years with multiple sclerosis.

This clonotype was detected a few times. V gene TRBV20-1 combines with J gene TRBJ2-1; 9 bases are shared with TRBD2. V lost 6 bases to trimming and J lost 4 bases; unmatched junction nucleotides: 7. The CDR3 covers 14 residues. The germline V gene has CDR1 DFQATT and CDR2 SNEGSKA (reference sequence). CDR3 in amino acids: CSAKGSGRYNEQFF. The CDR3 DNA reads TGCAGTGCCAAGGGCAGCGGGAGGTACAATGAGCAGTTCTTC.

This clonotype was observed at least ten times. The CDR3 DNA follows: TGCGCCAGCAGCCAAGACGGGGAGACGGCCCAGTACTTC. It encodes CASSQDGETAQYF. The V call is TRBV4-1, the J call TRBJ2-5; TRBD2 is a possible D gene (5 bases). The germline gives CDR1 MGHRA, CDR2 YSYEKL. Between the trimmed V and J ends, which lost 0 bases and 9 bases, there was a span of 11 bases. CDR3 size: 13 residues.

This clonotype was counted between two and nine times. The genes are TRBV12-3 or TRBV12-4 and TRBJ1-1, with D uncertain. Trimming removed 4 bases from V and 1 base from J, with 10 bases in between. This CDR3 has 14 residues. The CDR3 here is CASSSLRRNTEAFF. Here the CDR3 DNA reads TGTGCCAGCAGTTCGTTAAGACGGAACACTGAAGCTTTCTTT.

This clonotype was seen more than once but under ten times. The chain couples TRBV29-1 to TRBJ2-7, with 11 bases lining up with TRBD2. V was pared by 7 bases and J by 2 bases, with 10 bases of the junction left unmatched. Germline V gene data show CDR1 as SQVTM and CDR2 as ANQGSEA. This CDR3 spans 15 amino acids. CDR3 residues: CSAIPRLAGTYEQYF. DNA for the CDR3: TGCAGCGCTATTCCGAGACTAGCGGGAACCTACGAGCAGTACTTC.

The V and J genes are TRBV24-1 and TRBJ1-2, with D possibly TRBD1 on 6 matching bases. The CDR3 spans 14 residues. The ends were cut back, 3 bases at V and 7 bases at J, with 14 bases in the middle. Germline CDR1 and CDR2: KGHDR and SFDVKD. The CDR3 DNA reads TGTGCCACCAGTGATGCAGGGGCCGTGTTTGGCTACACCTTC. This codes for CATSDAGAVFGYTF.

In this sample, this clonotype turned up a few times. The genes are TRBV4-1 and TRBJ2-3; a possible D gene is TRBD1 (5 bases). Germline V gene lookup returns CDR1 MGHRA and CDR2 YSYEKL. V lost 2 bases to trimming and J lost 7 bases, with 19 bases between them. The CDR3 has 16 residues. This CDR3 is CASSQSPGRSTYTQYF. The CDR3 coding sequence is TGCGCCAGCAGCCAAAGCCCAGGGCGTTCAACTTATACGCAGTATTTT.

This chain uses TRBV24-1 with TRBJ2-3; 7 nucleotides line up with TRBD1. The V segment lost 6 bases and the J segment 8 bases; nucleotides outside the gene matches: 4. The germline V gene has CDR1 KGHDR and CDR2 SFDVKD. This CDR3 is built from 12 residues. The CDR3 DNA reads as TGTGCCACCAGTCACAGGGGCCGTACGCAGTATTTT. Translated: CATSHRGRTQYF.

The chain is built from TRBV28 and TRBJ2-5; maybe TRBD2 (5 bases). Germline CDR1 reads MDHEN; CDR2 reads SYDVKM. V was shortened by 3 bases and J by 6 bases, with 17 bases between the two germline ends. CDR3 length: 15 amino acids. CDR3 loop: CASSFFPGKGQTQYF. The CDR3 nucleotides are TGTGCCAGCAGTTTTTTTCCCGGGAAAGGCCAGACCCAGTACTTC.

The J gene is TRBJ2-5, the V gene TRBV29-1; 10 positions agree with TRBD1. The assigned J gene may be wrong: the sequence end matches TRBJ2-7 better. Germline V CDR1 and CDR2: SQVTM, ANQGSEA. The length of the CDR3 is 15 residues. The CDR3 DNA reads TGCAGCGTTGAAGGTGGGACAGGGGAAATCATCGAGCAGTACTTC. It specifies CSVEGGTGEIIEQYF.

This rearrangement joins TRBV7-3 to TRBJ1-2, with D perhaps matching TRBD1 (5 bases). The CDR3 consists of 13 residues. The germline CDR1 and CDR2 sequences are SGHTA and FQGTGA. The germline V and J ends were trimmed by 2 bases and 10 bases, with 14 bases remaining between them. The CDR3 DNA reads as TGTGCCAGCAGCTTAGCGGGAGGGGATGACTACACCTTC. Its translation is CASSLAGGDDYTF.

This clonotype was found a few times. This chain joins TRBV20-1 and TRBJ2-3; no reliable D call. The CDR3 sequence is 15 residues long. The germline V gene has CDR1 DFQATT and CDR2 SNEGSKA (reference sequence). V was trimmed by 4 bases and J by 2 bases, leaving 16 bases between them. CDR3 residues: CSATHSTQLTDTQYF. The CDR3 nucleotides read TGCAGTGCTACCCATAGTACCCAACTCACAGATACGCAGTATTTT.

This clonotype was found a few times. The chain combines TRBV5-1 with TRBJ2-5; D remains unclear. The germline V gene encodes CDR1 SGHRS and CDR2 YFSETQ. Trimming removed 6 bases from V and 2 bases from J, with 17 bases in between. This CDR3 comprises 15 residues. The CDR3 loop is CASMGFGSAQETQYF. Here the CDR3 DNA reads TGCGCCAGCATGGGGTTCGGGTCGGCACAAGAGACCCAGTACTTC.

The chain couples TRBV29-1 to TRBJ2-7; D might be TRBD2 (6 bases). The CDR3 is 12 residues long. Germline V gives CDR1 SQVTM, CDR2 ANQGSEA. Trimming took off 4 bases at V and 10 bases at J, with 17 bases between the two ends. CDR3 coding DNA: TGCAGCGTTGTTGGGGGAGGAGAGGCCCAGTACTTC. It yields the protein CSVVGGGEAQYF.

The chain carries TRBV5-1 and TRBJ2-3; D unclear. Looked up from germline, CDR1 is SGHRS and CDR2 is YFSETQ. The V end was cut by 0 bases, the J end by 6 bases, with 11 bases between. This CDR3 region has 14 residues. DNA of the CDR3: TGCGCCAGCAGCTTGGGGTTCAGCTCCGATACGCAGTATTTT. This codes for CASSLGFSSDTQYF.

This chain links TRBV6-6 with TRBJ2-1, with 11 bases that match TRBD1. V was pared by 4 bases and J by 8 bases, with 10 bases of the junction left unmatched. The length of the CDR3 is 16 residues. The germline gives CDR1 MNHNY, CDR2 SVGAGI (reference sequence). Here the CDR3 reads CASSSKWDRGGDEQFF. CDR3 nucleotide sequence: TGTGCCAGCAGTTCTAAGTGGGACAGGGGGGGCGATGAGCAGTTCTTC.

This chain links TRBV6-2 or TRBV6-3 with TRBJ2-7; D is unclear. Trimming shortened V by 2 bases and J by 2 bases, and 7 bases separated the two germline ends. The CDR3 is 13 amino acids. CDR1 and CDR2 (germline): MNHEY, SVGEGT. Here the CDR3 reads CASSYGKPYEQYF. The CDR3 nucleotides are TGTGCCAGCAGTTACGGGAAACCCTACGAGCAGTACTTC.

The rearrangement uses TRBV20-1 and TRBJ1-1; D remains ambiguous. From germline, CDR1 is DFQATT and CDR2 SNEGSKA (reference sequence). V lost 1 base, J lost 0 bases, and 12 bases lay in between. CDR3 length: 15 amino acids. In DNA, the CDR3 is TGCAGTGCTAGAGGGCGAAGGGCCCTGAACACTGAAGCTTTCTTT. Its translation: CSARGRRALNTEAFF.

The V call is TRBV20-1, the J call TRBJ1-1, with D unclear. The CDR3 loop spans 14 amino acids. Trimming left V 5 bases short and J 1 base short, with 14 bases between. Germline CDR1 DFQATT, CDR2 SNEGSKA (reference sequence). Here the CDR3 DNA reads TGCAGTGCTCCCCACGTACACCAGAACACTGAAGCTTTCTTT. Translating gives CSAPHVHQNTEAFF.

The V gene is TRBV20-1, the J gene TRBJ2-1; a weak D match, TRBD2 (5 bases). From germline, CDR1 is DFQATT and CDR2 SNEGSKA (reference sequence). V lost 3 bases to trimming and J lost 0 bases, with 18 bases between them. The CDR3 loop spans 17 amino acids. The CDR3 is CSARALLVTYSYNEQFF. The CDR3 coding sequence is TGCAGTGCTAGGGCGTTACTAGTTACCTACTCCTACAATGAGCAGTTCTTC.

A few counts support this clonotype. The chain is built from TRBV25-1 and TRBJ2-4; D unclear. The J call may be wrong; the DNA end is better matched by TRBJ2-7. Germline CDR1 is MGHDK and CDR2 is SYGVNS. The CDR3 runs to 13 residues. CDR3: CASSAPNWYEQYF. In DNA form, the CDR3 reads TGTGCCAGCAGTGCCCCAAACTGGTACGAGCAGTACTTC.

This clonotype was detected a few times. V is TRBV7-9 and J is TRBJ2-5, with TRBD2 identical over 8 bases. The CDR3 is made up of 16 amino acids. After removal of 3 bases from V and 4 bases from J, the junction contained 10 bases not matched to a gene. The germline gives CDR1 SEHNR, CDR2 FQNEAQ (reference sequence). CDR3 nucleotide sequence: TGTGCCAGCAGCTTTTATACCGGGACTAGGGGAGAGACCCAGTACTTC. This sequence encodes CASSFYTGTRGETQYF.